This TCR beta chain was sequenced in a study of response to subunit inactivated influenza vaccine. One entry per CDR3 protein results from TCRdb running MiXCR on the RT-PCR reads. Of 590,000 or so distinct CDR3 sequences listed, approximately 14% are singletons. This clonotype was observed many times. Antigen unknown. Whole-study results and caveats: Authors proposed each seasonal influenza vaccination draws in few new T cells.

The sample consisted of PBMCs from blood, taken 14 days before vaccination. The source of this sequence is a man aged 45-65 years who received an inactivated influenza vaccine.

The CDR3 sequence: CASRGLATDTQYF. The CDR3 DNA sequence: TGTGCCAGCAGGGGACTAGCTACAGATACGCAGTATTTT. The chain has TRBV12-3 or TRBV12-4 and TRBJ2-3; the match to TRBD2 covers 9 bases. This CDR3 comprises 13 residues. The J segment lost 3 bases and the V segment lost 6 bases, leaving 1 base of the junction unmatched.